Presented here are 3 T cell receptor beta chains from one specimen sequenced in a study of Ad26.COV2.S vaccination and SARS-CoV-2 variants. Clones were sequenced by immunoSEQ multiplex PCR, and TCRdb holds only the in-frame ones, with some missing. The sample consists of about 350,000 clones, about 88% of them appearing once. Indicated treatment: some 20 received Ad26.COV2.S at low or high dose, single or two shots; a few received placebo; per-sample allocation not given. After the first vaccine or placebo injection, samples were drawn on day 63. The input for sequencing was peripheral blood, taken in a trial of Ad26.COV2.S vaccine versus placebo. The receptors stem from a person aged 18 to 65 who received the Ad26.COV2.S COVID-19 vaccine or a placebo.

This chain uses TRBV7-8 with TRBJ2-5; D remains unclear. This CDR3 region has 12 residues. Germline CDR1 is SGHVS and CDR2 is FQNEAQ. The V end lost 5 bases, the J end lost 3 bases, and 7 bases lay between the germline ends. This CDR3 reads CASSPREETQYF. Written as DNA, the CDR3 is TGTGCCAGCAGCCCCCGGGAAGAGACCCAGTACTTC.

This chain connects TRBV19 to TRBJ2-3; tentatively, D is TRBD2 (6 bases). Germline-derived CDR1 and CDR2 are LNHDA and SQIVND (reference sequence). Trimming shortened V by 1 base and J by 2 bases, and 13 bases separated the two germline ends. The CDR3 is 16 amino acids. The CDR3, as DNA: TGTGCCAGTAGTATAGTGGTCGGGGGATACACAGATACGCAGTATTTT. Its translation is CASSIVVGGYTDTQYF.

A few counts support this clone. The CDR3 spells CASSLRGELFF. The DNA of the CDR3 is TGTGCCAGCAGTTTAAGGGGGGAGCTGTTTTTT. The V gene is TRBV28, the J gene TRBJ2-2; D gene ambiguous. Germline V gene sequence: CDR1 MDHEN, CDR2 SYDVKM. V was pared by 2 bases and J by 8 bases, with 3 bases between. This CDR3 has 11 amino acids.